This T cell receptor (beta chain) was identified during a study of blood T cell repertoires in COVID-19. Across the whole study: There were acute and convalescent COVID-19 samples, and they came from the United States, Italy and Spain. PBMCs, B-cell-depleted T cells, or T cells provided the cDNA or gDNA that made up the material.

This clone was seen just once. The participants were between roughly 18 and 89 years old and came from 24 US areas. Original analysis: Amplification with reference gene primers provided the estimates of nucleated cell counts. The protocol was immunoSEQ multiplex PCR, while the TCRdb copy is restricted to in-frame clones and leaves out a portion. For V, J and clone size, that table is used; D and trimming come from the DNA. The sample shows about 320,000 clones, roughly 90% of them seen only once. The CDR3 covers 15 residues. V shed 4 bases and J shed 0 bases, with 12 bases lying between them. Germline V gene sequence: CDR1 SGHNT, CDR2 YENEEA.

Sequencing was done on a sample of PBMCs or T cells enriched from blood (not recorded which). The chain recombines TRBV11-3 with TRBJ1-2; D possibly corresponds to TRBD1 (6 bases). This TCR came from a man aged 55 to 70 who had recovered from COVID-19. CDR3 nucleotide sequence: TGTGCCAGCAGCTCCGGGACAAATGCTAACTATGGCTACACCTTC. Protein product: CASSSGTNANYGYTF.